These 25 T cell receptor beta chains came from one sample sequenced in a study of PD-1 blockade in classical Hodgkin lymphoma. Clones were sequenced by immunoSEQ multiplex PCR, and TCRdb holds only the in-frame ones, with some missing. The sample holds 6,700 or so clones; 78% are singletons and the top ten take approximately 3.5%. Every single patient, without exception, relapsed after autologous stem cell transplantation, and brentuximab vedotin exposure varied. With magnetic negative selection, CD4+ T cells were purified from PBMCs that had been thawed. This material consisted of CD4+ T cells from blood, taken at baseline. The receptor source for this set is a human donor with classical Hodgkin lymphoma.

This clone appeared a few times. The chain is built from TRBV7-9 and TRBJ2-1; 10 bases map to TRBD2. V dropped 4 bases and J dropped 9; count of bases not matched to a gene: 3. CDR3 size: 13 residues. CDR1 is SEHNR, CDR2 FQNEAQ, per germline (reference sequence). CDR3 bases: TGTGCCAGCAGCTCCCGACTAGCGGGTGAGCAGTTCTTC. Residues: CASSSRLAGEQFF.

To note about this clone: Other DNA variants within this sample encode the same CDR3. This rearrangement joins TRBV5-6 to TRBJ2-7, with unresolved D. The V end was cut by 0 bases, the J end by 4 bases, with 5 bases between. This CDR3 spans 12 amino acids. CDR1 is SGHDT, CDR2 YYEEEE, per germline. CDR3 nucleotides: TGTGCCAGCAGCTTGGTGGGATACGAGCAGTACTTC. Its protein product is CASSLVGYEQYF.

The CDR3 bases are TGTGCCAGCAGTTTAGGACAGGGGCTTCCCATGAACACTGAAGCTTTCTTT. Amino acid sequence: CASSLGQGLPMNTEAFF. This chain uses TRBV28 with TRBJ1-1; 9 bases line up with TRBD1. J was trimmed by 0 bases and V by 2 bases; bases with no gene match: 7. The germline V gene has CDR1 MDHEN and CDR2 SYDVKM. CDR3 size: 17 residues.

CDR3 in amino acids: CASSFGHSEKLFF. The CDR3 DNA follows: TGTGCCAGCAGCTTTGGACATTCCGAAAAACTGTTTTTT. This sequence joins TRBV7-9 and TRBJ1-4, with D perhaps TRBD1 (5 bases). This CDR3 has 13 amino acids. Germline loops: CDR1 SEHNR, CDR2 FQNEAQ (reference sequence). The V end lost 3 bases, the J end lost 8 bases, and 10 bases lay between the germline ends. Filled out from reference TRBV7-9 and TRBJ1-4, the complete variable domain reads DTGVSQNPRHKITKRGQNVTFRCDPISEHNRLYWYRQTLGQGPEFLTYFQNEAQLEKSRLLSDRFSAERPKGSFSTLEIQRTEQGDSAMYLCASSFGHSEKLFFGSGTQLSVL.

This clone was detected only a few times. The chain recombines TRBV6-1 with TRBJ2-7; D gene unclear. V lost 5 bases and J 0 bases, leaving 8 bases between the germline ends. The germline V gene encodes CDR1 MNHNS and CDR2 SASEGT. This CDR3 comprises 13 residues. The CDR3 here is CASSPLPSYEQYF. The CDR3 DNA sequence: TGTGCCAGCAGTCCCTTGCCCTCCTACGAGCAGTACTTC.

V and J are TRBV7-2 and TRBJ1-4, with D unresolved. The V gene's germline CDR1 is SGHTA and CDR2 FQGNSA. This CDR3 has 15 residues. The V and J ends lost 5 bases and 0 bases respectively, with 10 bases between them. The CDR3 DNA reads as TGTGCCAGCAGCCCCCAGGCTGCAACTAATGAAAAACTGTTTTTT. Its protein product is CASSPQAATNEKLFF.

The rearrangement joins TRBV5-6 to TRBJ1-6; a weak D match, TRBD1 (6 bases). CDR3 length: 15 amino acids. Germline lookup yields CDR1 SGHDT and CDR2 YYEEEE. Trimming shortened V by 0 bases and J by 7 bases, and 11 bases separated the two germline ends. The CDR3 spells CASSLAGVGNSPLHF. DNA for the CDR3: TGTGCCAGCAGCTTGGCAGGGGTCGGAAATTCACCCCTCCACTTT.

The chain employs TRBV7-9 and TRBJ1-2; no firm D call. Deletions cut 2 bases from V and 4 bases from J, with 11 bases between. Germline CDR1 is SEHNR and CDR2 is FQNEAQ (reference sequence). CDR3 length: 14 residues. The DNA for the CDR3 is TGTGCCAGCAGCTTAAGCCCGGAAGCCTATGGCTACACCTTC. Translation gives CASSLSPEAYGYTF.

The rearrangement joins TRBV19 to TRBJ2-5; 8 bases align to TRBD1. This CDR3 contains 16 residues. Germline values: CDR1 LNHDA, CDR2 SQIVND (reference sequence). The V gene end was trimmed by 4 bases and the J gene end by 2 bases; junction bases not matched to a gene: 9. DNA for the CDR3: TGTGCCAGTAGTACCCTGCCGGGACAGGCACAAGAGACCCAGTACTTC. It is translated as CASSTLPGQAQETQYF.

The chain links TRBV15 to TRBJ1-2; 7 nucleotides line up with TRBD1. Germline-derived CDR1 and CDR2 are LNHNV and YYDKDF (reference sequence). V lost 3 bases to trimming and J lost 0 bases; unmatched junction nucleotides: 1. CDR3 length: 14 amino acids. CDR3 region: CATSRGTANYGYTF. CDR3 nucleotide sequence: TGTGCCACCAGCAGGGGGACAGCTAACTATGGCTACACCTTC.

The chain employs TRBV27 and TRBJ1-1; 7 nucleotides agree with TRBD1. After removal of 8 bases from V and 1 base from J, the junction contained 19 bases not matched to a gene. Germline-derived CDR1 and CDR2 are MNHEY and SMNVEV (reference sequence). CDR3 size: 18 residues. This CDR3 reads CASGPRGGRMGANTEAFF. CDR3 bases: TGTGCCAGCGGACCCAGGGGGGGCAGGATGGGGGCGAACACTGAAGCTTTCTTT.

The rearrangement links TRBV13 to TRBJ2-5; 12 bases align to TRBD2. The ends lost 1 base at V and 2 bases at J; junction bases unmatched: 14. Germline V CDR1 and CDR2: PRHDT, FYEKMQ (reference sequence). The CDR3 is made up of 20 amino acids. The CDR3 nucleotides read TGTGCCAGCAGCTTAGCAGCCTGGTCTAGCGGGGGGGCGTCACAAGAGACCCAGTACTTC. Encoded protein: CASSLAAWSSGGASQETQYF.

The J gene is TRBJ1-2, the V gene TRBV10-2; D is ambiguous. V lost 7 bases, J lost 7 bases, and 13 bases lay in between. Germline V gives CDR1 WSHSY, CDR2 SAAADI. The CDR3 spans 12 residues. DNA for the CDR3: TGCGCCAGCACGGACGTCCCCGCTGGCTACACCTTC. Encoded protein: CASTDVPAGYTF.

The chain uses TRBV12-5 and TRBJ2-2, with a weak D call TRBD1 (6 bases). The CDR3 has 13 residues. V dropped 9 bases and J dropped 2 bases, with 10 bases sitting between them. Germline CDR1 and CDR2: LGHNT and FRNRAP. Here the CDR3 reads CASQGGNTGELFF. CDR3 nucleotide sequence: TGTGCTAGCCAAGGGGGAAACACCGGGGAGCTGTTTTTT.

The V and J genes are TRBV28 and TRBJ1-2; D gene unclear. The CDR3 extends over 11 amino acids. Trimming took off 3 bases at V and 7 bases at J, with 6 bases between the two ends. Germline CDR1 is MDHEN and CDR2 is SYDVKM. This CDR3 reads CASSLKGGYTF. CDR3 nucleotides: TGTGCCAGCAGTTTGAAGGGTGGCTACACCTTC.

J is TRBJ1-1 and V is TRBV28; D possibly corresponds to TRBD1 (5 bases). The V gene lost 10 bases and the J gene lost 7 bases, with 19 bases spanning the gap. This CDR3 contains 13 residues. In germline, CDR1 is MDHEN, CDR2 SYDVKM. The CDR3, as DNA: TGTGCCACGTCTCGGGCAGGGCGAATTGAAGCTTTCTTT. Residues: CATSRAGRIEAFF.

This chain connects TRBV7-6 to TRBJ1-1; tentative D call: TRBD1 (5 bases). Trimming took 5 bases from V and 1 from J, leaving 17 bases between them. The CDR3 has 16 amino acids. CDR1 and CDR2 from the germline V gene are SGHVS and FNYEAQ. CDR3 nucleotides: TGTGCCAGCAGCATACGGCCGGGACGAGCGAACACTGAAGCTTTCTTT. This codes for CASSIRPGRANTEAFF.

This chain connects TRBV4-1 to TRBJ1-6, with D unclear. CDR3 length: 16 residues. Trimming removed 2 bases from V and 14 bases from J, with 22 bases in between. Looked up from germline, CDR1 is MGHRA and CDR2 is YSYEKL. CDR3 coding DNA: TGCGCCAGCAGCCAAACCTGGGGTCTTGCGGGGTCCACCCTCCACTTT. Translated, it gives CASSQTWGLAGSTLHF.

The rearrangement joins TRBV2 to TRBJ2-7, with 10 bases aligning to TRBD1. CDR3 length: 13 amino acids. CDR1 and CDR2 (germline): SNHLY, FYNNEI. V shed 1 base, J shed 11 bases, and the junction held 5 bases outside the gene matches. CDR3 nucleotides: TGTGCCAGCAGTGAAGTCCTGGGGACAGGGGAGTACTTC. Translation gives CASSEVLGTGEYF.

CDR3 DNA: TGTGCCAGCAGCTTAATGGTGAATAGCAACAATGAGCAGTTCTTC. Amino acids: CASSLMVNSNNEQFF. This chain connects TRBV7-3 to TRBJ2-1, with D unclear. The CDR3 length is 15 residues. V lost 1 base and J lost 5, with 12 bases in between. CDR1 and CDR2 (germline): SGHTA, FQGTGA.

This clone has a handful of counts. The chain couples TRBV7-2 to TRBJ1-5, with unresolved D. Germline V gene data show CDR1 as SGHTA and CDR2 as FQGNSA. The CDR3 runs 13 residues. The V end was cut by 5 bases, the J end by 7 bases, with 12 bases between. CDR3 in DNA: TGTGCCAGCAGCCCTCAACCGGGCCAGCCCCAGCATTTT. Translation: CASSPQPGQPQHF. Using reference TRBV7-2 and TRBJ1-5 for the parts outside the CDR3, the full variable domain is GAGVSQSPSNKVTEKGKDVELRCDPISGHTALYWYRQSLGQGLEFLIYFQGNSAPDKSGLPSDRFSAERTGGSVSTLTIQRTQQEDSAVYLCASSPQPGQPQHFGDGTRLSIL.

This chain connects TRBV29-1 to TRBJ2-1; 11 bases agree with TRBD2. This CDR3 contains 14 residues. V was pared by 4 bases and J by 4 bases, with 3 bases of the junction left unmatched. Looked up from germline, CDR1 is SQVTM and CDR2 is ANQGSEA. The CDR3 spells CSVALAGGYNEQFF. For the CDR3, the DNA is TGCAGCGTTGCCCTAGCGGGAGGATACAATGAGCAGTTCTTC.

This chain joins TRBV9 and TRBJ2-2; TRBD2 is a possible D gene (6 bases). CDR1 and CDR2 (germline): SGDLS, YYNGEE. The V and J ends lost 0 bases and 1 base respectively, with 10 bases between them. The CDR3 sequence is 16 residues long. The CDR3 nucleotides are TGTGCCAGCAGCGTAGCCCCCGGGGGGAACACCGGGGAGCTGTTTTTT. This encodes CASSVAPGGNTGELFF.

The chain combines TRBV7-9 with TRBJ2-3; weak D call: TRBD2 (6 bases). This CDR3 has 17 amino acids. The germline CDR1 and CDR2 sequences are SEHNR and FQNEAQ (reference sequence). The V gene lost 5 bases and the J gene lost 0 bases, with 18 bases spanning the gap. The chain's CDR3 is CASSRHEGGSSTDTQYF. The DNA of the CDR3 is TGTGCCAGCAGCCGACACGAAGGAGGGAGTAGCACAGATACGCAGTATTTT.

This rearrangement joins TRBV19 to TRBJ1-2; tentatively, D is TRBD1 (5 bases). The CDR3 contains 17 residues. Looked up from germline, CDR1 is LNHDA and CDR2 is SQIVND (reference sequence). V lost 3 bases, J lost 1 base, and 18 bases lay in between. CDR3 in DNA: TGTGCCAGTAGTATCCTTCGACAGAGTAAAGTTAACTATGGCTACACCTTC. It encodes CASSILRQSKVNYGYTF. Together with reference TRBV19 and TRBJ1-2, the CDR3 gives the full variable domain: DGGITQSPKYLFRKEGQNVTLSCEQNLNHDAMYWYRQDPGQGLRLIYYSQIVNDFQKGDIAEGYSVSREKKESFPLTVTSAQKNPTAFYLCASSILRQSKVNYGYTFGSGTRLTVV.